A single sample gave rise to the 20 T cell receptor beta chains below, sequenced in a study of blood T cell repertoires in COVID-19. Libraries were prepared by immunoSEQ multiplex PCR; TCRdb keeps only in-frame clonotypes and omits some of them. Among under 300,000 clones listed, roughly 87% were seen once. The sample taken for sequencing was peripheral blood. The receptors come from a man aged 60 to 69 who had recovered from COVID-19.

The chain has TRBV10-1 and TRBJ2-3; 8 bases fit TRBD2. CDR3 length equals 19 residues. Per germline, CDR1 WNHNN and CDR2 SYGVQD (reference sequence). V trimming: 4 bases; J trimming: 3 bases; junction bases outside the gene matches: 18. As DNA, the CDR3 is TGCGCCAGCAGTGCGGGTGGCCCCTTCGAGCGGGGGTCGACAGATACGCAGTATTTT. Its translation: CASSAGGPFERGSTDTQYF.

The V gene is TRBV9, the J gene TRBJ2-1, with a tentative D call TRBD2 (7 bases). The CDR3 has 15 residues. Per the germline V gene, CDR1 is SGDLS and CDR2 is YYNGEE. Trimming took 2 bases from V and 2 from J, leaving 11 bases between them. The DNA of the CDR3 is TGTGCCAGCAGCGTGGGGGGGGGCCCCTACAATGAGCAGTTCTTC. This gives the protein CASSVGGGPYNEQFF.

This clone appeared a few times. The rearrangement links TRBV4-1 to TRBJ1-1; a possible D gene is TRBD1 (5 bases). This CDR3 spans 15 amino acids. Germline V gene sequence: CDR1 MGHRA, CDR2 YSYEKL. The V and J ends lost 2 bases and 2 bases respectively, with 12 bases between them. Here the CDR3 DNA reads TGCGCCAGCAGCCAACCAAGGAGGGGAAACACTGAAGCTTTCTTT. Translation: CASSQPRRGNTEAFF.

Notes on this clone: Other DNA sequences in this specimen translate into the identical CDR3. The rearrangement joins TRBV5-1 to TRBJ1-5, with D unresolved. The CDR3 spans 14 residues. V was shortened by 4 bases and J by 4 bases, with 12 bases between the two germline ends. From germline, CDR1 is SGHRS and CDR2 YFSETQ. CDR3 nucleotide sequence: TGCGCCAGCAGCCCGGACGGGATAAATCAGCCCCAGCATTTT. Its translation: CASSPDGINQPQHF.

The gene calls are TRBV5-6 and TRBJ2-7; 7 positions match TRBD1. There are 15 residues in the CDR3. The V gene's germline CDR1 is SGHDT and CDR2 YYEEEE. Trimming at V came to 6 bases and at J to 1 base, leaving 10 bases not matched to a gene. The CDR3 DNA follows: TGTGCCAGCACCCTACCTGGGGGACAGTCCTACGAGCAGTACTTC. It translates to CASTLPGGQSYEQYF.

This chain joins TRBV10-3 and TRBJ2-1; TRBD2 aligns across 11 bases. V was pared by 6 bases and J by 5 bases, with 3 bases of the junction left unmatched. From germline, CDR1 is ENHRY and CDR2 SYGVKD. This CDR3 is built from 14 residues. CDR3 sequence: CAIRGGLADNEQFF. In DNA, the CDR3 is TGTGCCATCAGGGGGGGACTAGCGGACAATGAGCAGTTCTTC.

V is TRBV6-5 and J is TRBJ1-1; the D gene is possibly TRBD1 (6 bases). The CDR3 contains 13 residues. The germline CDR1 and CDR2 sequences are MNHEY and SVGAGI. The V and J ends lost 6 bases and 9 bases respectively, with 17 bases between them. CDR3 coding DNA: TGTGCCAGCAGACCCACCAGGGGATTAAAAGCTTTCTTT. As protein: CASRPTRGLKAFF.

This clone was counted a few times. Other DNA variants within this sample encode the same CDR3. The V gene is TRBV5-5, the J gene TRBJ1-5; D remains unclear. The germline V gene has CDR1 SGHKS and CDR2 YYEKEE (reference sequence). The CDR3 is 13 residues long. V was cut by 4 bases and J by 6 bases, with 11 bases left in between. This CDR3 reads CASSPGGGQPQHF. CDR3 in DNA: TGTGCCAGCAGCCCTGGTGGAGGTCAGCCCCAGCATTTT.

The chain employs TRBV7-6 and TRBJ2-7, with D possibly TRBD2 on 6 matching bases. Germline V gives CDR1 SGHVS, CDR2 FNYEAQ. CDR3 length equals 16 residues. Trimming cost V 1 base and J 7 bases, with 20 bases left between them. CDR3 nucleotides: TGTGCCAGCAGCTTAGGGGGGGTGGCCGCTCCTAATGAGCAGTACTTC. It encodes CASSLGGVAAPNEQYF.

The genes are TRBV28 and TRBJ2-3, with 13 bases fitting TRBD2. The CDR3 runs to 16 residues. The V segment lost 11 bases and the J segment 4 bases; nucleotides outside the gene matches: 12. The germline gives CDR1 MDHEN, CDR2 SYDVKM. CDR3 amino acids: CAGGDWTSGGADTQYF. In nucleotides, the CDR3 is TGTGCCGGGGGAGATTGGACTAGCGGGGGCGCAGATACGCAGTATTTT.

The chain recombines TRBV7-6 with TRBJ1-1, with D unresolved. Germline CDR1 is SGHVS and CDR2 is FNYEAQ. Trimming shortened V by 5 bases and J by 1 base, and 11 bases separated the two germline ends. The CDR3 has 14 amino acids. DNA of the CDR3: TGTGCCAGCAGCCCCGAGATCGGGAACACTGAAGCTTTCTTT. Amino acids: CASSPEIGNTEAFF.

This chain uses TRBV18 with TRBJ1-3; no clear D. The CDR3 spans 17 residues. The germline V gene has CDR1 KGHSH and CDR2 LQKENI. V lost 3 bases and J 0 bases, leaving 15 bases between the germline ends. CDR3 sequence reads: CASSPEYGARSGNTIYF. In nucleotides, the CDR3 is TGTGCCAGCTCACCCGAGTACGGAGCCCGCTCTGGAAACACCATATATTTT.

This rearrangement joins TRBV7-6 to TRBJ2-3; perhaps TRBD2 as D (6 bases). V shed 1 base and J shed 3 bases, with 14 bases lying between them. From germline, CDR1 is SGHVS and CDR2 FNYEAQ. The CDR3 contains 16 residues. The DNA of the CDR3 is TGTGCCAGCAGCTTAGGTGTTGGGGGAGGAACAGATACGCAGTATTTT. Translation gives CASSLGVGGGTDTQYF.

The chain links TRBV5-6 to TRBJ2-3; the D is unclear. This CDR3 spans 15 amino acids. V lost 1 base to trimming and J lost 0 bases, with 9 bases between them. Germline V lookup: CDR1 SGHDT, CDR2 YYEEEE. CDR3 sequence: CASSLLRLSTDTQYF. CDR3 DNA: TGTGCCAGCAGCTTGCTCCGTCTCAGCACAGATACGCAGTATTTT.

Only a few counts were recorded for this clone. The chain is built from TRBV5-5 and TRBJ2-3, with D maybe TRBD1 (5 bases). This CDR3 has 15 amino acids. Germline lookup yields CDR1 SGHKS and CDR2 YYEKEE (reference sequence). Between the trimmed V and J ends, which lost 4 bases and 2 bases, there was a span of 14 bases. CDR3 region: CASSRTEQDTDTQYF. CDR3 DNA: TGTGCCAGCAGCCGGACGGAACAGGACACAGATACGCAGTATTTT.

This chain joins TRBV1 and TRBJ1-6; the table's D call, TRBD1, was not checked against the DNA. TRBV1 is a listed pseudogene. CDR3 size: 16 residues. Written as DNA, the CDR3 is TGCACCAGCAGCCAAGATAGGGGGCCCTATAATTCACCCCTCCACTTT. Translation: CTSSQDRGPYNSPLHF.

The chain combines TRBV5-8 with TRBJ2-7; no clear D gene. V lost 7 bases and J lost 6, with 8 bases in between. CDR1 is SGHTS and CDR2 is YDEGEE in the germline V gene. The CDR3 consists of 10 residues. CDR3 sequence: CASLGPEQYF. DNA of the CDR3: TGTGCCAGCCTCGGTCCCGAGCAGTACTTC. Full variable domain (missing parts from reference TRBV5-8 and TRBJ2-7): EAGVTQSPTHLIKTRGQQATLRCSPISGHTSVYWYQQALGLGLQFLLWYDEGEERNRGNFPPRFSGRQFPNYSSELNVNALELEDSALYLCASLGPEQYFGPGTRLTVT.

This chain joins TRBV5-1 and TRBJ1-1; possibly TRBD1 for D (6 bases). The CDR3 is 17 amino acids. Trimming took 0 bases from V and 4 from J, leaving 19 bases between them. CDR1 and CDR2 from the germline V gene are SGHRS and YFSETQ. The CDR3: CASSLALGAFARTEAFF. The CDR3 DNA sequence: TGCGCCAGCAGCTTGGCCTTGGGGGCGTTTGCCCGCACTGAAGCTTTCTTT.

In this sample, this clone turned up once. The V and J genes are TRBV7-9 and TRBJ1-4; tentatively, D is TRBD1 (5 bases). The germline V gene encodes CDR1 SEHNR and CDR2 FQNEAQ (reference sequence). The CDR3 has 14 residues. The germline V and J ends were trimmed by 7 bases and 8 bases, with 17 bases remaining between them. In DNA, the CDR3 is TGTGCCAGCATGCTAACGGGGGTTTCGGAAAAACTGTTTTTT. Its translation is CASMLTGVSEKLFF.

V is TRBV11-2 and J is TRBJ2-1; 10 positions agree with TRBD2. In germline, CDR1 is SGHAT, CDR2 FQNNGV. The CDR3 has 16 amino acids. J lost 4 bases, V lost 3 bases, and 6 bases had no gene match. The CDR3: CASSFASGGQYNEQFF. The CDR3 nucleotides are TGTGCCAGCAGCTTTGCTAGCGGGGGCCAATACAATGAGCAGTTCTTC.